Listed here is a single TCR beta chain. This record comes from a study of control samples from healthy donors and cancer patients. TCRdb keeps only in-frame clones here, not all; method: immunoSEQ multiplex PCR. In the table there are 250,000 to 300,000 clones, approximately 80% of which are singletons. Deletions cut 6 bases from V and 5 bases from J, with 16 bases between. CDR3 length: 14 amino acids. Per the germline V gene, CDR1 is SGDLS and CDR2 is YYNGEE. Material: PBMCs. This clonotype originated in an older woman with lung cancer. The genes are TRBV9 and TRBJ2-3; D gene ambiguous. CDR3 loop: CASTPLPAVDTQYF. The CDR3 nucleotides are TGTGCCAGCACCCCACTTCCGGCAGTAGATACGCAGTATTTT.